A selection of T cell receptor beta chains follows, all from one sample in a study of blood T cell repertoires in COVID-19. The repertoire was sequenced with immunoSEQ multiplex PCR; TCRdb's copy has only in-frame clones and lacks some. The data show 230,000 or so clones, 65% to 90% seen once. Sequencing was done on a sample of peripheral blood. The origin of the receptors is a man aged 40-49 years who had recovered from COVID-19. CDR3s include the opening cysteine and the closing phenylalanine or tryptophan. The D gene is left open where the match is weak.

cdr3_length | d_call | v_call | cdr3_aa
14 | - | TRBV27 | CASSTTGSNQPQHF
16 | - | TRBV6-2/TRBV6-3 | CASSWAGSGRTDTQYF
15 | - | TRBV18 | CASSPPSLKNTEAFF
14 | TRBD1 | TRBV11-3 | CASSPRQGTLHYTF
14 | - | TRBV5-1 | CASSLEGRGYEQYF
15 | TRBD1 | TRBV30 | CAANRGRGLPDTQYF
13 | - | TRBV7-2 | CASSLDTNYGYTF
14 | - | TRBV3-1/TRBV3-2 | CASSQDFLPGELFF
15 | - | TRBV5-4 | CASSPTVEMNTEAFF
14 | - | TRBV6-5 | CASRRRGLESPLHF
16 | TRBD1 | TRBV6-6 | CASRYPNGQGKSPLHF
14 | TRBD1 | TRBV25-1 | CASSESGQNTFRYF
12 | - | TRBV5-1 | CASSWTVDGYTF
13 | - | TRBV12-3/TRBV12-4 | CASSLSEEETQYF
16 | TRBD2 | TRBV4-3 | CASSQIYGTSGNEQFF
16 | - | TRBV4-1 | CASSVTLPSTSDTQYF
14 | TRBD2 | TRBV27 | CASSFQREGNEQFF
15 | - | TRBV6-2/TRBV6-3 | CASSPGTPNTGELFF
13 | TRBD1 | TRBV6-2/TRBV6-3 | CASSTTGASPLHF
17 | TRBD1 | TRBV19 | CASSIFLGTGNTGELFF
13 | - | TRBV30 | CAWSVRRYNEQFF
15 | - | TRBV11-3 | CASSLGQGRNTEAFF
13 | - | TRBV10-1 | CASSAQANTEAFF
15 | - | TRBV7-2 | CASSLGPGYPYEQYF
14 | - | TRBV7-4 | CASSLSAGGRGAFF
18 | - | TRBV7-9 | CASSLGLGQPTINEKLFF
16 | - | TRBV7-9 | CASSLNRVRSYNEQFF
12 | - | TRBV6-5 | CASSLTGNEQYF
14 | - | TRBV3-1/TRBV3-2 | CASSQGSSRYGYTF
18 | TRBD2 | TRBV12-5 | CASAMKGLAGTDTDTQYF
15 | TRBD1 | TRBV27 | CASSPYRGRTDTQYF
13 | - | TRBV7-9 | CASGGDGGTEAFF
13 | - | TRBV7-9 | CASSLAGNTEAFF
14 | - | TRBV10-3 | CAISEDRDSYEQYF
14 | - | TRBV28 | CASSPGWGGDTQYF
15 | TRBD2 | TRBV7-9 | CATSRSSGAQETQYF
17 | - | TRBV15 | CATSRDRVVSGANVLTF
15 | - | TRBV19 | CASSIVRSGNNEQFF
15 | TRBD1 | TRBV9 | CASTQGTEPNSPLHF
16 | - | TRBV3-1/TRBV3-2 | CASSQRARYPYNEQFF
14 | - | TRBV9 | CASSVGQEYNEQFF
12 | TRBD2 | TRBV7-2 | CASSPSGGTQYF